This T cell receptor beta chain was documented in a study of beta chain features in type 1 diabetes. Points from the study as a whole: Insertion counts at VDJ junctions were lower in type 1 diabetes patients, who also showed more deletions there.

CDR1 and CDR2 from the germline V gene are SGHNT and YENEEA. This CDR3 has 14 amino acids. The J segment lost 7 bases and the V segment lost 6 bases, leaving 6 bases of the junction unmatched. This clone was counted only a few times. Its cognate antigen is unknown. Each of the CD4+ naive, central memory, regulatory and stem cell-like memory populations was sorted via CD45RO/CCR7/CD25/CD127/CD95/CD27. Each sorted fraction was over 95% pure. Expressed TCRB transcripts were sequenced, since all the RNA that had been isolated was reverse transcribed. Generated by immunoSEQ multiplex PCR, the TCRdb table keeps only in-frame clones and is missing some. There are about 110,000 clones in the sample; 30% to 50% occur only once, and roughly 0.064% lies in the top ten.

This receptor was taken from a woman younger than 35 in good health. This sequence joins TRBV11-3 and TRBJ2-7; TRBD2 matches 13 bases. Sequencing used stem cell memory CD4+ T cells from blood. The CDR3 here is CASSPGLAGSEQYF. In DNA, the CDR3 is TGTGCCAGCAGTCCGGGACTAGCGGGAAGTGAGCAGTACTTC.